This T cell receptor beta chain was recorded in a study of T cell repertoires in cytomegalovirus infection. This clonotype was counted many times. Via MiXCR, TCRdb re-called the reads, giving one row per CDR3 protein. The sample yields 150,000 to 200,000 distinct CDR3 sequences, approximately 15% seen once. The CDR3 is 15 amino acids. Deletions cut 4 bases from V and 2 bases from J, with 14 bases between. The germline gives CDR1 SGHAT, CDR2 FQDESV (reference sequence). The TCR was taken from a human donor in good health (CMV status not recorded). Some clones in this sample may be carry-over from other donors' samples. The sequencing sample was made of PBMCs. The chain couples TRBV11-1 to TRBJ1-1; no reliable D call. CDR3 amino acids: CASSYRAGRNTEAFF. The CDR3 DNA reads TGTGCCAGCAGCTACCGAGCGGGGAGAAACACTGAAGCTTTCTTT.